This T cell receptor beta chain was observed in a study of cytomegalovirus exposure and HLA in healthy donors (dated by TCRdb to about 2017). In the study overall: According to an earlier analysis of several hundred of the donors, about 170 million T cells yielded over 100 million unique TCR beta sequences and about 300 Gb of sequence data. High-throughput TCR immunosequencing, statistical association of individual TCRs with disease status, and machine learning were combined to predict cytomegalovirus infection status. Rather than using new phenotypic data, the later analysis identified candidate immune exposures from TCR beta sequences and from how often those sequences occurred across donors. Because of strong linkage in the cohort, 4 to 6 DR-DQ haplotypes were treated as single units for association and clustering. The study was designed to test whether signatures of past pathogen exposure could be identified by cataloging public T cell receptors. Both class I and class II loci were covered by HLA typing, at four-digit resolution. The number of donors typed differed by locus, with roughly 629-640 for A, B, C, DRB1 and DQB1, roughly 520 for DQA1, under 610 for DPA1, and around 450 for DPB1. Every repertoire in the discovery cohort had been generated on one and the same sequencing platform. A later analysis re-examined previously published TCR beta repertoires from about 700 donors and added high-resolution HLA genotyping to investigate patterns of TCR occurrence. Among 300 to 500 genotyped donors of the cohort, an average of approximately 200,000 unique TCR beta nucleotide sequences was sequenced per donor, of which 15% to 20% were non-productive. Donor age, sex, ethnicity and CMV serostatus were compiled alongside the repertoire data. Among the roughly 410 genotyped donors, around 81% belonged to the genetic ancestry cluster associated with self-reported Caucasian donors. In a later genetic analysis, genome-wide SNP genotypes for about three fifths of the roughly 670 donors were used, and that subset was treated as a discovery cohort. In addition to the first cohort of approximately 650 subjects, a separate validation cohort of 130 or so different subjects was used. Approximately 300 gigabases of sequencing data and approximately 91 million unique TCR sequences made up an early release that covered approximately 620 HLA-typed donors. In an earlier analysis of several hundred of the donors, high-throughput TCR beta sequencing was used to judge whether each TCR beta V gene segment behaved as functional or pseudogenic. The study profiled the T cell repertoires of 500 to 800 subjects by immunosequencing and related them to cytomegalovirus serostatus.

The research as a whole found: Only TCR beta chains were sequenced in this cohort, and the absence of alpha or paired-chain data limited detectable features. Because counts were too low, around 18 rarely observed V segments, including chromosome 9 orphons, were left out of the earlier analysis of approximately 580 of the donors. A group of highly shared sequence variants was considered likely to be a technical artifact of the sequencing pipeline. According to a later genetic analysis, donors in an Asian-associated ancestry cluster had fewer N-insertions in productive TCRs than the approximately 700-donor mean. In a later analysis, HLA-associated TCR beta chains were found to be more clonally expanded and to have lower generation probabilities than equally common non-associated chains. The classifier was reported to diagnose cytomegalovirus status with high specificity and sensitivity in both the original cohort and the validation cohort. The authors suggested that the approach could potentially be extended to other disease states and immunological phenotypes. Presence/absence analyses assumed roughly uniform sequencing depth across donors, an assumption that may not hold. A later analysis found that TCR association rates varied across HLA loci, with DRB1 alleles showing the most associated TCRs and HLA-C alleles the fewest. Assigning TCR associations to individual alleles was difficult when HLA alleles, especially DR and DQ, strongly co-occurred. According to a later analysis, parvovirus B19, influenza, CMV and Epstein-Barr virus appeared linked to several top co-occurrence clusters. Across donors, most TCR sequences were observed very rarely, whereas some public TCRs were present in many individuals. Broadly in line with IMGT annotations, most TCR beta V segments showed up in productive rearrangements about 90% or about 30% of the time in an earlier analysis of approximately 600 of the donors. HLA typing was unavailable for some donors at each locus, so association tests used only the typed subset. For the cohort, immune exposure information was limited to CMV serostatus. In the study, about 150 TCR beta chains were listed as associated with cytomegalovirus. Specific HLA alleles were associated with 16,951 TCR beta sequences at a false discovery rate of 0.05 in a later analysis. In a later analysis, most CMV-associated TCR beta chains were found to appear HLA-restricted, with HLA associations seemingly driven largely by CMV exposure. Because the 87-base-pair reads could not distinguish some IMGT-functional V segments, including TRBV6-2 and TRBV6-3, those segments were excluded. A few of the identified cytomegalovirus-associated TCR beta chains were confirmed in vitro to be specific for cytomegalovirus antigens. In a later genetic analysis, a missense DCLRE1C variant was associated with V-gene and J-gene trimming of TCR beta chains, and the association was replicated in an independent cohort. A further reported finding was that TCR beta sequences accurately predicted the HLA-A and HLA-B alleles for most subjects in the first cohort. Linkage disequilibrium might explain the correlated functional status among segregating V segments, but an unknown experimental factor could not be ruled out.

V and J lose 3 bases and 5 bases, and a span of 15 bases separates them. Via the germline V gene, CDR1 is SQVTM and CDR2 ANQGSEA. Taken from cysteine to phenylalanine, the CDR3 has 14 residues. Only the CDR3 region is kept as DNA, spanning 42 bases read in frame from base 1. In regard to this clone: What this receptor recognizes is not known. Base qualities were left out, and no much larger clone turns up one base away.

The library came from the immunoSEQ multiplex PCR assay. A mixture of 60 forward primers for TCR Vbeta segments and 13 reverse primers for TCR Jbeta segments was used in the multiplex PCR. The CDR3 region of rearranged TCR beta genes was amplified from genomic DNA by a multiplex PCR assay. The amplified TCR beta libraries were sequenced on the Illumina HiSeq System as 87-base-pair reads. The paper's data handling went like this. A later analysis counted some 80 million unique TCR beta chains across the 666 repertoires, and roughly 10 million of these chains were shared by at least two donors. Raw reads were error-corrected and collapsed into unique sequences by a nearest-neighbor algorithm in which closely related sequences were merged to remove PCR and sequencing errors. V, D and J gene segments were assigned by aligning CDR3 sequences to IMGT reference sequences. For a sequence to be retained, a match of at least six nucleotides to both a V gene segment and a J gene segment was required. Rearrangements were classified as productive when the CDR3 lacked stop codons and remained in frame with V and J, and all other rearrangements were classified as non-productive. CDR3 was defined by IMGT convention, running from the second conserved V-encoded cysteine to the conserved J-encoded phenylalanine. The earlier analysis of around 640 of the donors excluded sequences that lacked an unambiguous match to a single V gene segment. An earlier analysis of 450 to 650 of the donors called V segments functional above 56.7% productive rearrangements and segregating when the between-donor standard deviation exceeded 5%. A statistical classification framework was developed to diagnose cytomegalovirus status using the catalog of TCR beta chain sequences. In a later analysis, V and J genes were assigned by comparing TCR nucleotide sequences against IMGT/GENE-DB human TR gene sequences. Using the TCRdist pipeline, a later analysis assigned CDR3 sequences along with most-parsimonious VDJ recombination scenarios. A later analysis defined each TCR beta chain by its CDR3 amino acid sequence plus V-gene family, and excluded reads lacking a unique V-gene family. As a way to deal with suspected cross-contamination and a sequencing artifact, a later analysis dropped approximately 570 nucleotide sequences that were highly shared and had low generation probability. A later analysis calculated a clonal expansion index for each public chain from normalized within-repertoire ranks of inferred template counts. In a later analysis, generation probabilities were computed with a VDJ recombination model fitted to out-of-frame rearrangements, and the resulting probabilities were checked against IGoR. Hypergeometric tests were used in a later analysis to score TCR-TCR, TCR-HLA and TCR-CMV co-occurrence, with a repertoire-size bias correction applied to the TCR pairs. To estimate false discovery rates, a later analysis permuted the HLA or CMV assignments 20 times. A later analysis grouped co-occurring TCRs with DBSCAN, adding TCRdist sequence similarity when clustering within HLA-allele-positive subsets. For co-occurrence clustering, repertoires with fewer than 30,000 or more than 120,000 public chains were excluded, along with 5 or 6 repertoires with anomalous nucleotide sharing. TCRdb's version of the immuneACCESS table is confined to in-frame rearrangements and falls short of the full clone set. An unresolved V gene accounts for under half of the shortfall where checked; the remainder is of unknown origin. The V and J calls and clone size were taken over from that table, and D and trimming were inferred from the DNA. This sample comprises fewer than 120,000 clones, approximately 82% of them detected only once. Clones ranked in the top ten supply 13% of the sample.

In total, 600 or so healthy bone marrow donors made up the cohort. All cohort members were sampled while nominally healthy, although unrecorded immune exposures were likely present. The donor was CMV seropositive and belonged to the group of 250 to 300 seropositive cohort members. A peripheral blood sample was provided by each donor, and peripheral blood mononuclear cells were used for TCR beta sequencing. The Qiagen DNeasy Blood Extraction Kit was used to extract genomic DNA from the blood cell samples. Sequenced material: PBMCs. The receptor was derived from a man aged 25 to 45 in good health and CMV-seropositive. In this chain, TRBV29-1 is recombined with TRBJ2-3; TRBD2 might be the D gene, on 5 matching bases. The CDR3 reads as follows: CSVDAGFGGDTQYF. The DNA sequence follows: TGCAGCGTTGATGCGGGTTTCGGTGGAGATACGCAGTATTTT.